The present T cell receptor beta chain was sequenced within a study of human T cells and chemical hapten exposure. This clonotype has just a few counts. Antigen specificity is unknown. The time point was: healthy volunteer bleed at 6 weeks. Unfractionated whole blood was the source of the extracted total RNA. Study-level results: Sensitizing to DPC left TCRs with a frequency above 1 in 1000 unaltered.

The study used a library that attached unique molecular identifiers to individual cDNA molecules. Per the original data handling: TCRs per sample had a median of around 96,000 and ranged from roughly 20,000 to 690,600. TCRdb redid the calling of the RACE reads with MiXCR, one entry per CDR3 protein. The V and J calls, along with clone size, are taken from TCRdb and not from the paper's own processing. The sample carries about 77,000 distinct CDR3 sequences, around 9.4% recorded once. Trimming shortened V by 6 bases and J by 4 bases, and 9 bases separated the two germline ends. The CDR3 is 12 amino acids. CDR1 and CDR2 (germline): SNHLY, FYNNEI.

The origin of this receptor is a female donor in good health. Some clones in this sample may be carry-over from other donors' samples. Sequencing was done on a sample of whole blood. The chain has TRBV2 and TRBJ1-2; D uncertain. CDR3: CASSATVYGYTF. The CDR3 DNA follows: TGTGCCAGCAGCGCTACAGTCTATGGCTACACCTTC.